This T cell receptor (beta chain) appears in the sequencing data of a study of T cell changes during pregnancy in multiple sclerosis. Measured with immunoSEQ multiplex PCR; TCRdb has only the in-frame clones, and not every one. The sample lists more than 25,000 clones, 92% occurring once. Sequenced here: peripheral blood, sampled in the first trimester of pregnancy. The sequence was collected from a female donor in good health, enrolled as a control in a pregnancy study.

The CDR3, as DNA: TGTGCCAGCAGCTTAGATAGGTTGAGACTAGCGGAAGAGACCCAGTACTTC. It translates to CASSLDRLRLAEETQYF. V is TRBV11-2 and J is TRBJ2-5; TRBD2 agrees at 9 bases. The germline CDR1 and CDR2 sequences are SGHAT and FQNNGV. This CDR3 is 17 amino acids long. V shed 0 bases and J 3 bases; nucleotides not matched to a gene: 8.